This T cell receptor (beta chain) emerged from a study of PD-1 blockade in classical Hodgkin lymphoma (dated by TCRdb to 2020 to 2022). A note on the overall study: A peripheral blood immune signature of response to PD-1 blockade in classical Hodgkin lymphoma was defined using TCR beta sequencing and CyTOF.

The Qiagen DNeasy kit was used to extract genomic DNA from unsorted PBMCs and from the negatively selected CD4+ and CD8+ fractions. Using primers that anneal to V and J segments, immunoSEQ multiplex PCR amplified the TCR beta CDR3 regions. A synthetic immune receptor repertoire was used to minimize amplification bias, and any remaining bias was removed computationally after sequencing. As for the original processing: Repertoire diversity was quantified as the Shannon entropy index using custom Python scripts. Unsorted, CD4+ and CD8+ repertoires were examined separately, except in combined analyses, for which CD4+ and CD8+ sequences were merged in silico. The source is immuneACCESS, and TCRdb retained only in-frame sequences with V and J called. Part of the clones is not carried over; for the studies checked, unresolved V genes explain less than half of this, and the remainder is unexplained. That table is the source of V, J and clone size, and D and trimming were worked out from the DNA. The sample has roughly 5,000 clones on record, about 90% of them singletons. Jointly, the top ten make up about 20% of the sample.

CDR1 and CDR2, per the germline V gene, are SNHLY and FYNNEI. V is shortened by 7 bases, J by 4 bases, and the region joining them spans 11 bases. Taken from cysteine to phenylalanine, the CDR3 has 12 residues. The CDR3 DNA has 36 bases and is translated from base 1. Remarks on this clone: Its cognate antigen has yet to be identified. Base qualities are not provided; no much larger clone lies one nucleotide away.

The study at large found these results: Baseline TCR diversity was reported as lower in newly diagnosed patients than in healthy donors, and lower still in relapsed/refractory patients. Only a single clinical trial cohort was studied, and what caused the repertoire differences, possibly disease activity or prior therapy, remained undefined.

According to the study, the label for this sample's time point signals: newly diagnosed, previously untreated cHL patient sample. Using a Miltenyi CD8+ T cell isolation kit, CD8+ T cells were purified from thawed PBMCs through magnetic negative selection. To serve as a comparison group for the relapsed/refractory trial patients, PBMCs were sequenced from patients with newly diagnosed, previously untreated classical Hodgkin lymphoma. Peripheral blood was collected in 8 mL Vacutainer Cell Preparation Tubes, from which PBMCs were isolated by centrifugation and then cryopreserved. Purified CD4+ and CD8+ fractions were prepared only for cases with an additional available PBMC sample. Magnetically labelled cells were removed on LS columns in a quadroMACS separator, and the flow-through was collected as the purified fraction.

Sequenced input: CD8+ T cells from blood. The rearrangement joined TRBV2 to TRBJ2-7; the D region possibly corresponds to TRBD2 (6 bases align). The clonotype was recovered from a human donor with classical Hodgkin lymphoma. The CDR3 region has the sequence CASTGGAYEQYF. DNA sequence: TGTGCCAGCACCGGCGGGGCGTACGAGCAGTACTTC.